This T cell receptor (beta chain) was profiled in a study of cytomegalovirus exposure and HLA in healthy donors. As for this clone: Its antigen is unknown.

Germline V gene data show CDR1 as SGHTA and CDR2 as FQGTGA. V gave up 1 base and J gave up 0 bases, with 7 bases separating them. The CDR3 covers 15 residues. Overall study findings and caveats: According to a subsequent analysis, TCR clusters from the first cohort were inclined to appear together in the roughly 110 validation repertoires. The study put 150 or so TCR beta chains on its list as cytomegalovirus-associated. In vitro data verified a few CMV-associated chains as specific for CMV antigens. Rarity characterized most TCR sequences, yet some public TCRs appeared in many donors.

Clones were sequenced by immunoSEQ multiplex PCR, and TCRdb holds only the in-frame ones, with some missing. Of almost 70,000 clones detected, 95% to 96% appear once; the ten largest clones hold 4.5%. Material: PBMCs. The V call is TRBV7-3, the J call TRBJ2-1, with a tentative D call TRBD2 (5 bases). The TCR comes from a young woman in good health and CMV-seropositive. CDR3 residues: CASSLSGSSYNEQFF. The CDR3 DNA follows: TGTGCCAGCAGCTTAAGTGGGAGCTCCTACAATGAGCAGTTCTTC. Full variable domain (missing parts from reference TRBV7-3 and TRBJ2-1): GAGVSQTPSNKVTEKGKYVELRCDPISGHTALYWYRQSLGQGPEFLIYFQGTGAADDSGLPNDRFFAVRPEGSVSTLKIQRTERGDSAVYLCASSLSGSSYNEQFFGPGTRLTVL.